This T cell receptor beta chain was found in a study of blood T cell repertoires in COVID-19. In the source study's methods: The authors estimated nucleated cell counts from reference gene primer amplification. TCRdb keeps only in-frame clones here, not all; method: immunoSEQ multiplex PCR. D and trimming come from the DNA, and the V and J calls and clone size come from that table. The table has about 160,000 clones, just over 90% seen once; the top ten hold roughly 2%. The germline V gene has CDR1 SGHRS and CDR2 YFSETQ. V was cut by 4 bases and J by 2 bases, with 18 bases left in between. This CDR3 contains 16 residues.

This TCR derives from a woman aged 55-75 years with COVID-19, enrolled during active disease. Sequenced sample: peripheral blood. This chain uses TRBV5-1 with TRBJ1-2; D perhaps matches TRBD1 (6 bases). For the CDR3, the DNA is TGCGCCAGCAGCCCCGTGGACAGTCGGGTAAACTATGGCTACACCTTC. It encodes CASSPVDSRVNYGYTF.